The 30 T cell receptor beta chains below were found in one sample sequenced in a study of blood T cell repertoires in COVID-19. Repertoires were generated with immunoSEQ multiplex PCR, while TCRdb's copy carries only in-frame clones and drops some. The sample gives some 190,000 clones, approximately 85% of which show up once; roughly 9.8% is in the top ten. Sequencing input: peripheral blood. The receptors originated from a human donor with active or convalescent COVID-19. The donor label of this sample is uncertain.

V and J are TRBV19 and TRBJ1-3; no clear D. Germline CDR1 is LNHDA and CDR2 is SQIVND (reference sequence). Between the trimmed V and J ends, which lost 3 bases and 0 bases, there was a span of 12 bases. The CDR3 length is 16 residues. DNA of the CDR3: TGTGCCAGTAGTATTTTGTCAGCGTACTCTGGAAACACCATATATTTT. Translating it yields CASSILSAYSGNTIYF.

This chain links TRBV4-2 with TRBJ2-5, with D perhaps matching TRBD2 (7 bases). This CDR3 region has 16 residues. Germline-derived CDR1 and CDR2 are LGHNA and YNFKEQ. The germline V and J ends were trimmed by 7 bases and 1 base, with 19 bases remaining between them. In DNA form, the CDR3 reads TGTGCCAGCACCGTGAACGGGGGGCTCATCCAAGAGACCCAGTACTTC. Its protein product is CASTVNGGLIQETQYF.

CDR3 protein: CAISLGEGSEFSYNEQFF. CDR3 in DNA: TGTGCCATCAGCCTGGGGGAGGGGTCGGAGTTCTCCTACAATGAGCAGTTCTTC. The rearrangement uses TRBV10-3 and TRBJ2-1; 7 nucleotides agree with TRBD2. Trimming took 6 bases from V and 0 from J; bases not matched to a gene: 14. Germline CDR1 and CDR2: ENHRY and SYGVKD. This CDR3 is 18 amino acids long.

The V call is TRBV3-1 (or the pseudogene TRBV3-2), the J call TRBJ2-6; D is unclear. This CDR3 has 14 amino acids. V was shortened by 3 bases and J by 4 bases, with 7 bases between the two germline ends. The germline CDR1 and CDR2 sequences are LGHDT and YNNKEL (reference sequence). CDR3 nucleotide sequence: TGTGCCAGCAGCCACAGACACGGGGCCAACGTCCTGACTTTC. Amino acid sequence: CASSHRHGANVLTF.

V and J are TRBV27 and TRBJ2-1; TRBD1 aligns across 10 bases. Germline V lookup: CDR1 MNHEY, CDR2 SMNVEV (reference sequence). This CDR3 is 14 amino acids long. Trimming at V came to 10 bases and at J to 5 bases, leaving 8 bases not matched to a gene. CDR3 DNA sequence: TGTGCCACCACCGGGGACAGGGGAAACAATGAGCAGTTCTTC. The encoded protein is CATTGDRGNNEQFF.

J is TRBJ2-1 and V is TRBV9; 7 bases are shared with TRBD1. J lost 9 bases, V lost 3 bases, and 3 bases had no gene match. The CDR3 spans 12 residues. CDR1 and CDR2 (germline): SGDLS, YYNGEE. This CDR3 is CASSGQGSEQFF. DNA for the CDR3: TGTGCCAGCAGCGGACAGGGTTCTGAGCAGTTCTTC.

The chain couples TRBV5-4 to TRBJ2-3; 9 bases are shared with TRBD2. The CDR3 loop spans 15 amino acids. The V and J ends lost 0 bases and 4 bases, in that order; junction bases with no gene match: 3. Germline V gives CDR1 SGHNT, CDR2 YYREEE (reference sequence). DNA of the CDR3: TGTGCCAGCAGCTTGGCTAGCGGGACCTCAGATACGCAGTATTTT. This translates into CASSLASGTSDTQYF.

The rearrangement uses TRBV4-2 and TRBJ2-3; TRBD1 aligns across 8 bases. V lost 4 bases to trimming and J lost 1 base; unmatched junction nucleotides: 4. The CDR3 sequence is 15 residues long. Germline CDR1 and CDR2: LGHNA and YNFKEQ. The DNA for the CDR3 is TGTGCCAGCAGCCCTTCGACAGGGGGCACAGATACGCAGTATTTT. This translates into CASSPSTGGTDTQYF.

CDR3 in DNA: TGTGCCAGCAGCCTTGGGGAAGGGGACTATGGCTACACCTTC. Residues: CASSLGEGDYGYTF. The gene calls are TRBV3-1 (or the pseudogene TRBV3-2) and TRBJ1-2; tentatively, D is TRBD1 (5 bases). The CDR3 length is 14 residues. From germline, CDR1 is LGHDT and CDR2 YNNKEL (reference sequence). The V and J ends lost 4 bases and 3 bases respectively, with 12 bases between them.

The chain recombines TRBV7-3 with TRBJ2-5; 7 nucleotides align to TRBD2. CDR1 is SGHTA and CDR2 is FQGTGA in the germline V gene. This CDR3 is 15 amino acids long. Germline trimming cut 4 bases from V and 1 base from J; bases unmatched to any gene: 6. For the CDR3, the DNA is TGTGCCAGCAGCTCTCTGGGAGGGACCCAAGAGACCCAGTACTTC. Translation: CASSSLGGTQETQYF. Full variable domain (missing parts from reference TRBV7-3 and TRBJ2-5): GAGVSQTPSNKVTEKGKYVELRCDPISGHTALYWYRQSLGQGPEFLIYFQGTGAADDSGLPNDRFFAVRPEGSVSTLKIQRTERGDSAVYLCASSSLGGTQETQYFGPGTRLLVL.

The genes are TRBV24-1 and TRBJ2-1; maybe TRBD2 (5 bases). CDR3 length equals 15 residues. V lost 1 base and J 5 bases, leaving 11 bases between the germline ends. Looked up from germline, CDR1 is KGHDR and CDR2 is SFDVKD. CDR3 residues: CATSDLRTGNNEQFF. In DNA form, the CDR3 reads TGTGCCACCAGTGATTTAAGGACCGGGAACAATGAGCAGTTCTTC.

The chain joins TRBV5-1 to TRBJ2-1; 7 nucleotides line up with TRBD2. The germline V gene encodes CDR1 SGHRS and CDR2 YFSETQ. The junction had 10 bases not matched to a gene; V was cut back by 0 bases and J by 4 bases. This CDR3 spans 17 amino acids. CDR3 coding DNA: TGCGCCAGCAGCTTGGGGGCAAGCGGGAAGGGGTACAATGAGCAGTTCTTC. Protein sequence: CASSLGASGKGYNEQFF.

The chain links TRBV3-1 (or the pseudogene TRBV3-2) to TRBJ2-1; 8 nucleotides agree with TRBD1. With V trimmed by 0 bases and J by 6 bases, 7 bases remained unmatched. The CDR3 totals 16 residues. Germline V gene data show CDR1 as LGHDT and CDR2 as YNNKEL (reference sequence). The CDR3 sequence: CASSQEGQVFPNEQFF. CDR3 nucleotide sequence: TGTGCCAGCAGCCAAGAGGGACAGGTCTTTCCCAATGAGCAGTTCTTC.

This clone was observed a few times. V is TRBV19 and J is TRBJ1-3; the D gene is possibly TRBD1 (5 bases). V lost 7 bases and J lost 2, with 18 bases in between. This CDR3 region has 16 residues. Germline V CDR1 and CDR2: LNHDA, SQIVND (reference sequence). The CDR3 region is CASIPSDRITGNTIYF. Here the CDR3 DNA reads TGTGCCAGTATCCCCTCCGACAGAATAACTGGAAACACCATATATTTT.

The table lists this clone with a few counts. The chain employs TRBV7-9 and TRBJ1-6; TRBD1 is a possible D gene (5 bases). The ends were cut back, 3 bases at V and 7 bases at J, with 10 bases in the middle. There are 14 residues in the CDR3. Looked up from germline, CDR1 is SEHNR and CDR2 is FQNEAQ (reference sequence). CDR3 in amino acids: CASSLEQENSPLHF. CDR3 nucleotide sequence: TGTGCCAGCAGCTTGGAACAGGAGAATTCACCCCTCCACTTT.

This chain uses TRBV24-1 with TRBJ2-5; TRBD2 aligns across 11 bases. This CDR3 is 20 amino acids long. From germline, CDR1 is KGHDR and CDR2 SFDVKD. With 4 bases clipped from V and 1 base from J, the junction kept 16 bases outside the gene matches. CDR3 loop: CATSDPLTSGEKGPQETQYF. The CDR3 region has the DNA TGTGCCACCAGTGACCCTTTGACTAGCGGGGAGAAGGGGCCCCAAGAGACCCAGTACTTC.

CDR3 region: CASAGWGDGTDTQYF. CDR3 DNA: TGTGCCTCAGCCGGATGGGGGGACGGCACAGATACGCAGTATTTT. The chain recombines TRBV30 with TRBJ2-3; possible D gene TRBD2, 6 bases. CDR3 length: 15 residues. Germline V lookup: CDR1 GTSNPN, CDR2 SVGIG (reference sequence). V dropped 7 bases and J dropped 1 base, with 18 bases sitting between them.

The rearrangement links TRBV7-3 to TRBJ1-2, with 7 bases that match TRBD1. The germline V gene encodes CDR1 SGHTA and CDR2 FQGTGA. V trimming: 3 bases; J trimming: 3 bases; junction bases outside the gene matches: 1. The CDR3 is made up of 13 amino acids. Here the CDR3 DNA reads TGTGCCAGCAGCTTCGACAGGGACTATGGCTACACCTTC. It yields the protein CASSFDRDYGYTF.

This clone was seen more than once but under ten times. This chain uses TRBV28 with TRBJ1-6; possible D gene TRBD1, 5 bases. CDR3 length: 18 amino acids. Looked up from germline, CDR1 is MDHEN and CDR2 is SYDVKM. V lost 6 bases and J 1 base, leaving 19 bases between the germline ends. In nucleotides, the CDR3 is TGTGCCAGCAGCCGGGGGACCGCCCTAGGGTCCTATAATTCACCCCTCCACTTT. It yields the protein CASSRGTALGSYNSPLHF.

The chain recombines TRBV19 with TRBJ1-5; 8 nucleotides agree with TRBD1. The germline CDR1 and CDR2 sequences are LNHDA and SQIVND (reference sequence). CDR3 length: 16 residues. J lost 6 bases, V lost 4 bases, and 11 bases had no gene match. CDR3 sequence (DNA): TGTGCCAGTAGTAGAACAACAGGGGGTAGGTCTCAGCCCCAGCATTTT. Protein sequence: CASSRTTGGRSQPQHF.

The DNA for the CDR3 is TGTGCCAGCAGCCGCGGGGCTGGCAGGGGGCCCTACGAGCAGTACTTC. Translating gives CASSRGAGRGPYEQYF. The chain employs TRBV7-6 and TRBJ2-7; TRBD1 matches 8 bases. The CDR3 contains 16 residues. V lost 5 bases to trimming and J lost 2 bases; unmatched junction nucleotides: 11. The germline V gene encodes CDR1 SGHVS and CDR2 FNYEAQ.

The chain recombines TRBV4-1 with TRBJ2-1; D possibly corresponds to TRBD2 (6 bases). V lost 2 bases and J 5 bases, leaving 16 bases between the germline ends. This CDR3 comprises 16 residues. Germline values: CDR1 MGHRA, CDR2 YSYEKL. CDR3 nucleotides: TGCGCCAGCAGCCAATCCCGGGACTTGCCCAACAATGAGCAGTTCTTC. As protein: CASSQSRDLPNNEQFF.

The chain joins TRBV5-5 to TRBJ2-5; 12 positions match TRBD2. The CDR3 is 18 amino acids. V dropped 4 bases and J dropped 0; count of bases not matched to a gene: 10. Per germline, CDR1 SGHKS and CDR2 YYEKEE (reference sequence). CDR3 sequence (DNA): TGTGCCAGCAGCGAGGTGGCTAGCGGGGGGGTATACCAAGAGACCCAGTACTTC. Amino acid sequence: CASSEVASGGVYQETQYF.

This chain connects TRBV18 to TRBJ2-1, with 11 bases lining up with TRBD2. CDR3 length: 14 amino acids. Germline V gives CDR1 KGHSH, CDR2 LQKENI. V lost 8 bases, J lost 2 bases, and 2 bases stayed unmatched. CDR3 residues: CASHSGGAYNEQFF. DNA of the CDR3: TGTGCCAGCCATAGCGGGGGGGCCTACAATGAGCAGTTCTTC.

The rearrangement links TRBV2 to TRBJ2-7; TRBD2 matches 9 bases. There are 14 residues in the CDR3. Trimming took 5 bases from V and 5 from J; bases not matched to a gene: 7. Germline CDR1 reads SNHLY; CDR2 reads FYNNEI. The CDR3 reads CASSRSGRAHEQYF. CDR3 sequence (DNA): TGTGCCAGCAGTCGTAGCGGGAGAGCCCACGAGCAGTACTTC.

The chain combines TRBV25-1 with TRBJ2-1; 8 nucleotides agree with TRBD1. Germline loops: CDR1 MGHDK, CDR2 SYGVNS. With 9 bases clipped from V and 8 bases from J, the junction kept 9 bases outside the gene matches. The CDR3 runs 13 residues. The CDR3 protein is CASSGQEGHEQFF. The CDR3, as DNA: TGTGCCAGTTCGGGACAGGAGGGCCATGAGCAGTTCTTC.

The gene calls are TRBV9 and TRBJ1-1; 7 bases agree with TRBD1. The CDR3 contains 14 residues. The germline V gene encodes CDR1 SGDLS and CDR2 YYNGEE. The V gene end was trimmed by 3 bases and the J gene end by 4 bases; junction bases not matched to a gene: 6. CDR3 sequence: CASSGQGKVTEAFF. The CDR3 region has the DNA TGTGCCAGCAGCGGACAGGGTAAAGTCACTGAAGCTTTCTTT. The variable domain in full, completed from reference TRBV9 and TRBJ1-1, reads DSGVTQTPKHLITATGQRVTLRCSPRSGDLSVYWYQQSLDQGLQFLIQYYNGEERAKGNILERFSAQQFPDLHSELNLSSLELGDSALYFCASSGQGKVTEAFFGQGTRLTVV.

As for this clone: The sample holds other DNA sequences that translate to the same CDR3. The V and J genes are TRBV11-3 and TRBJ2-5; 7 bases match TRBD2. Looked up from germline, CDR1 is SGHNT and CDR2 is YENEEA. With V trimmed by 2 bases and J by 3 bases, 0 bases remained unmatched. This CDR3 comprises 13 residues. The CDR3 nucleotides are TGTGCCAGCAGCTTAACTAGCGAAGAGACCCAGTACTTC. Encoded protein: CASSLTSEETQYF.

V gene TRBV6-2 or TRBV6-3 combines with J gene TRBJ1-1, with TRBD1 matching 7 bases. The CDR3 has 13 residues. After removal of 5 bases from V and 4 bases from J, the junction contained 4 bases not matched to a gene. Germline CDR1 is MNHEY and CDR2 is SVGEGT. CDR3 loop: CASSLSGGTEAFF. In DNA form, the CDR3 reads TGTGCCAGCAGTCTTTCAGGGGGCACTGAAGCTTTCTTT.

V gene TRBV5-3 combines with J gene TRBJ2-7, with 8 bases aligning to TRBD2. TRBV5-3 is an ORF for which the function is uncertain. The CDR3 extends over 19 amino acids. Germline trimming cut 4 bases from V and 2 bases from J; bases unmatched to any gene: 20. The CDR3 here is CARSRRESESGSHPYEQYF. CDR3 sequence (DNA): TGTGCCAGAAGCCGCCGGGAGAGCGAGAGCGGGAGTCATCCCTACGAGCAGTACTTC.